Following are 17 T cell receptor beta chains from one sample sequenced in a study of OX40 agonist ivuxolimab in advanced cancers. Data came from immunoSEQ multiplex PCR; TCRdb stores just in-frame clones and leaves some out. The repertoire has around 20,000 clones, 67% of them found once; the top ten carry roughly a fifth. Sequences were derived from CD4+ or CD8+ T cells sorted from blood, sampled in a trial of the OX40 agonist ivuxolimab. The receptor set was obtained from an adult with an advanced solid tumor such as melanoma, head and neck, liver or kidney cancer.

This chain's CDR3 is CASSLNAGGRLYEQYF. CDR3 bases: TGTGCCAGCAGCTTAAATGCGGGAGGCCGCCTCTACGAGCAGTACTTC. This chain uses TRBV11-2 with TRBJ2-7; 8 bases are a match to TRBD2. The CDR3 has 16 residues. V lost 2 bases, J lost 3 bases, and 9 bases stayed unmatched. CDR1 and CDR2 (germline): SGHAT, FQNNGV.

This rearrangement joins TRBV6-5 to TRBJ2-7, with TRBD1 as a possible D gene (5 bases). V was cut by 4 bases and J by 1 base, with 14 bases left in between. CDR1 and CDR2 from the germline V gene are MNHEY and SVGAGI. The CDR3 length is 15 residues. CDR3 sequence: CASSLRGTLSYEQYF. In nucleotides, the CDR3 is TGTGCCAGCAGTTTAAGGGGCACCCTTTCCTACGAGCAGTACTTC.

This chain uses TRBV27 with TRBJ1-1, with 8 bases identical to TRBD1. Germline V gene sequence: CDR1 MNHEY, CDR2 SMNVEV (reference sequence). The trim removed 8 bases at V and 1 base at J, leaving 3 bases unmatched. CDR3 length equals 13 residues. CDR3 protein: CASRGQGNTEAFF. DNA for the CDR3: TGTGCCAGCCGCGGACAGGGGAACACTGAAGCTTTCTTT.

V usage is TRBV23-1 and J usage is TRBJ1-1; D remains ambiguous. TRBV23-1 is an ORF; its function is uncertain. The CDR3 is 17 amino acids. The V end was cut by 5 bases, the J end by 1 base, with 20 bases between. The CDR3 sequence: CASSTIIGRGSNTEAFF. CDR3 bases: TGCGCCAGCAGTACTATAATTGGACGGGGATCGAACACTGAAGCTTTCTTT.

This chain joins TRBV4-1 and TRBJ2-7; possibly TRBD2 for D (6 bases). The CDR3 runs to 15 residues. The germline V and J ends were trimmed by 0 bases and 4 bases, with 13 bases remaining between them. Germline values: CDR1 MGHRA, CDR2 YSYEKL. The CDR3 DNA sequence: TGCGCCAGCAGCCAAGACGGTAGCGGCCCTTACGAGCAGTACTTC. Protein product: CASSQDGSGPYEQYF.

The chain uses TRBV2 and TRBJ1-4; D gene unclear. V gave up 8 bases and J gave up 0 bases, with 10 bases separating them. Per the germline V gene, CDR1 is SNHLY and CDR2 is FYNNEI. The CDR3 covers 14 residues. For the CDR3, the DNA is TGTGCCAGCGTAGAACTATCAACTAATGAAAAACTGTTTTTT. Translated, it gives CASVELSTNEKLFF.

The rearrangement links TRBV27 to TRBJ2-1; D remains unclear. The germline V gene encodes CDR1 MNHEY and CDR2 SMNVEV (reference sequence). This CDR3 comprises 15 residues. V lost 7 bases and J lost 0, with 13 bases in between. Here the CDR3 reads CASTPGSSSYNEQFF. CDR3 sequence (DNA): TGTGCCAGCACCCCCGGGTCAAGCTCCTACAATGAGCAGTTCTTC.

The rearrangement links TRBV29-1 to TRBJ2-7, with D perhaps TRBD2 (6 bases). CDR1 SQVTM and CDR2 ANQGSEA come from the germline V gene. Trimming removed 3 bases at V and 0 bases at J, with 12 bases between. The CDR3 extends over 14 amino acids. The CDR3 region is CSVDGGTSSYEQYF. For the CDR3, the DNA is TGCAGCGTTGACGGCGGGACGAGCTCCTACGAGCAGTACTTC.

Regarding this clone: Compared with germline, one end of the junction differs, possibly owing to a read error. This chain links TRBV4-1 with TRBJ1-5, with D hard to call. This CDR3 region has 11 residues. Germline assignment: CDR1 MGHRA and CDR2 YSYEKL. The CDR3 nucleotides read TGTGCCAGCAGCCGCAATCAGCCCCAGCATTTT. It yields the protein CASSRNQPQHF.

The J gene is TRBJ2-5, the V gene TRBV11-2, with 9 bases aligning to TRBD1. The CDR3 is 16 residues long. J lost 5 bases, V lost 5 bases, and 12 bases had no gene match. CDR1 is SGHAT, CDR2 FQNNGV, per germline. CDR3 sequence (DNA): TGTGCCAGCAGCACAGGGACAGGGCGCAATGGGGAGACCCAGTACTTC. It translates to CASSTGTGRNGETQYF.

This chain joins TRBV29-1 and TRBJ2-2; D uncertain. The CDR3 sequence is 12 residues long. V lost 1 base to trimming and J lost 4 bases, with 4 bases between them. The germline V gene encodes CDR1 SQVTM and CDR2 ANQGSEA. The CDR3 protein is CSVEGLTGELFF. The CDR3 DNA follows: TGCAGCGTTGAAGGCCTCACCGGGGAGCTGTTTTTT.

The V gene is TRBV10-1, the J gene TRBJ2-7; D is undetermined. V lost 3 bases to trimming and J lost 0 bases, with 0 bases between them. This CDR3 region has 11 residues. CDR1 WNHNN and CDR2 SYGVQD come from the germline V gene (reference sequence). CDR3 sequence: CASSDSYEQYF. The CDR3, as DNA: TGCGCCAGCAGTGACTCCTACGAGCAGTACTTC.

The V gene is TRBV28, the J gene TRBJ1-5, with D uncertain. Germline CDR1 MDHEN, CDR2 SYDVKM. CDR3 size: 15 residues. V lost 5 bases and J 7 bases, leaving 18 bases between the germline ends. The CDR3 nucleotides are TGTGCCAGCAGTCCGGCAAGCTCCCGCCAGCAGCCCCAGCATTTT. Translating it yields CASSPASSRQQPQHF.

This clone was detected a few times. The rearrangement joins TRBV4-1 to TRBJ2-3, with TRBD1 matching over 7 bases. Germline values: CDR1 MGHRA, CDR2 YSYEKL. The length of the CDR3 is 17 residues. V lost 3 bases, J lost 0 bases, and 9 bases stayed unmatched. CDR3 nucleotides: TGCGCCAGCAGCCACCCTCCGACAGGGATAAGCACAGATACGCAGTATTTT. Its protein is CASSHPPTGISTDTQYF.

This clone was recorded a few times. The V call is TRBV29-1, the J call TRBJ2-1; D is possibly TRBD2 (6 bases). The germline V gene encodes CDR1 SQVTM and CDR2 ANQGSEA. Trimming stripped 1 base from V and 13 bases from J, with 20 bases between. The CDR3 extends over 14 amino acids. The CDR3 spells CSVEVAAWDSPQFF. Written as DNA, the CDR3 is TGCAGCGTTGAAGTAGCAGCTTGGGACTCCCCTCAGTTCTTC.

This clone was counted only a few times. The chain links TRBV9 to TRBJ1-1; no reliable D call. Between the trimmed V and J ends, which lost 0 bases and 4 bases, there was a span of 7 bases. CDR3 length equals 13 residues. CDR1 SGDLS and CDR2 YYNGEE come from the germline V gene. CDR3 in amino acids: CASSVDEVTEAFF. CDR3 in DNA: TGTGCCAGCAGCGTAGATGAGGTCACTGAAGCTTTCTTT.

The CDR3, as DNA: TGTGCCAGCAGACGGGACGGCTATGGCTACACCTTC. The encoded protein is CASRRDGYGYTF. This chain joins TRBV28 and TRBJ1-2, with D perhaps matching TRBD1 (5 bases). The V gene lost 6 bases and the J gene lost 4 bases, with 9 bases spanning the gap. Germline V CDR1 and CDR2: MDHEN, SYDVKM. The CDR3 is 12 residues long.